This TCR beta chain was identified during a study of blood T cell repertoires in COVID-19. Clones were sequenced by immunoSEQ multiplex PCR, and TCRdb holds only the in-frame ones, with some missing. The sample contains about 85,000 clones, almost 90% of which appear only once. Germline V lookup: CDR1 LNHDA, CDR2 SQIVND (reference sequence). V lost 3 bases and J lost 0, with 12 bases in between. The CDR3 consists of 15 residues. The chain employs TRBV19 and TRBJ2-7, with D perhaps TRBD2 (6 bases). This sequence originates from a woman over 75 with active or convalescent COVID-19. Sample: peripheral blood. CDR3 bases: TGTGCCAGTAGTATTGCGGGGACGGCCTCCTACGAGCAGTACTTC. Its translation: CASSIAGTASYEQYF.